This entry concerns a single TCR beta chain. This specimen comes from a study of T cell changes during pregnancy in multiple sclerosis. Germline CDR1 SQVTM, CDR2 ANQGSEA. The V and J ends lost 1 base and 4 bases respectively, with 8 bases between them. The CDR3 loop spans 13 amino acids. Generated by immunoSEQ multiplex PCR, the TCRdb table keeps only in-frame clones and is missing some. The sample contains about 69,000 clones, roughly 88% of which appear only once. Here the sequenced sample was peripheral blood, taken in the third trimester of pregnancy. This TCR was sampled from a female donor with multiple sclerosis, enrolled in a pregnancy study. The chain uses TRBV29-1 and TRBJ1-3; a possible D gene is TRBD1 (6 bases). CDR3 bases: TGCAGCGTTGAAGCGGGACAAGGAAACACCATATATTTT. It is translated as CSVEAGQGNTIYF.